This T cell receptor (beta chain) was found in a study of blood T cells in healthy people across ages. The study's findings and limits: Versus aged donors, long-lived donors had higher diversity and more naive CD4+ cells.

PCR was performed a second time for about 6 to 11 cycles using a sample-barcoded 5' primer and a J-beta primer mix. Each sample yielded at least 2.5 million CDR3-containing paired-end reads. TCRdb processed the 5' RACE reads anew with MiXCR; each CDR3 protein has one entry. The table shows about 800,000 distinct CDR3 sequences, with more than 45% occurring only once. Regarding this clonotype: No antigen is known for it.

The CDR3 runs to 18 residues. The authors isolated at least 7 million PBMCs per sample. The V and J genes are TRBV12-2 and TRBJ1-5; no DNA check was done on the table's D call, TRBD1. TRBV12-2 is noted as a pseudogene. This receptor was identified in a man younger than 40 in good health. Sequencing was carried out using blood. The CDR3 sequence is CASRLATSGQRANQPQHF. The CDR3 DNA sequence: TGTGCAAGTCGCTTAGCAACTTCGGGACAGAGAGCCAATCAGCCCCAGCATTTT.